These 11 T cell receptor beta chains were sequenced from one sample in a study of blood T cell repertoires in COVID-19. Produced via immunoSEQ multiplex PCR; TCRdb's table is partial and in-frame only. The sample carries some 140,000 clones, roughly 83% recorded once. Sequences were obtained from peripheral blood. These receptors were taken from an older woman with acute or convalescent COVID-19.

In DNA form, the CDR3 reads TGTGCCTGGAGTACTCGGACAGGCAACTATGGCTACACCTTC. Translation: CAWSTRTGNYGYTF. The rearrangement uses TRBV30 and TRBJ1-2, with 7 bases that match TRBD1. Trimming at V came to 2 bases and at J to 2 bases, leaving 5 bases not matched to a gene. Germline CDR1 and CDR2: GTSNPN and SVGIG (reference sequence). CDR3 size: 14 residues.

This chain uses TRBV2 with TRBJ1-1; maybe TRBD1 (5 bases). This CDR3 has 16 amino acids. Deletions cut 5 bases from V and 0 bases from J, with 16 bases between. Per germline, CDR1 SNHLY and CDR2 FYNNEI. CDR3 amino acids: CASSFPLTELNTEAFF. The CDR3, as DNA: TGTGCCAGCAGTTTCCCTCTGACAGAATTGAACACTGAAGCTTTCTTT.

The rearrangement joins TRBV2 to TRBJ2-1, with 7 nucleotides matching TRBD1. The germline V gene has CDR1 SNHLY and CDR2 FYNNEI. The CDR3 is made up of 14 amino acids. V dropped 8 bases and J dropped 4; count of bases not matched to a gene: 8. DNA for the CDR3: TGTGCCAGCGGATCCCGGGACAGTTACAATGAGCAGTTCTTC. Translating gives CASGSRDSYNEQFF.

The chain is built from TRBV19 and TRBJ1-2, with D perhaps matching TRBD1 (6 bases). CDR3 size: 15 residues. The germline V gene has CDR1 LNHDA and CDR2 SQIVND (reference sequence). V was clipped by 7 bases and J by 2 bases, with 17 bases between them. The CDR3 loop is CASNSAGGRNYGYTF. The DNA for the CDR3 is TGTGCCAGTAACAGTGCCGGGGGGCGGAACTATGGCTACACCTTC. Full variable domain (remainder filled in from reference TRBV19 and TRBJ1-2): DGGITQSPKYLFRKEGQNVTLSCEQNLNHDAMYWYRQDPGQGLRLIYYSQIVNDFQKGDIAEGYSVSREKKESFPLTVTSAQKNPTAFYLCASNSAGGRNYGYTFGSGTRLTVV.

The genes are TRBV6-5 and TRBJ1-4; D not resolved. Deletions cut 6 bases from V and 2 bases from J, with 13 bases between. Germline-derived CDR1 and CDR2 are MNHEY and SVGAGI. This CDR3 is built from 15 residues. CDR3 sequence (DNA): TGTGCCAGCAGGTTCTCGACAACTACTAATGAAAAACTGTTTTTT. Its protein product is CASRFSTTTNEKLFF.

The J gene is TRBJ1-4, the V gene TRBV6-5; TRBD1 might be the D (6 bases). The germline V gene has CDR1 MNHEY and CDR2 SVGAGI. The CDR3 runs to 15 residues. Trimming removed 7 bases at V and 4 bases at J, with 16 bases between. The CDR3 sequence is CASTSTGLLNEKLFF. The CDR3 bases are TGTGCCAGCACCTCAACAGGGCTCCTTAATGAAAAACTGTTTTTT.

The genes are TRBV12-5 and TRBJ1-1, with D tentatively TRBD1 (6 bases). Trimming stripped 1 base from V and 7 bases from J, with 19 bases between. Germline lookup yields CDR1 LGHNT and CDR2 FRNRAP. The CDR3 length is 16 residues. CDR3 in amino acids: CASGLGFPPGGFEAFF. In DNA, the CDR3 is TGTGCTAGTGGTTTGGGATTCCCCCCGGGGGGCTTTGAAGCTTTCTTT.

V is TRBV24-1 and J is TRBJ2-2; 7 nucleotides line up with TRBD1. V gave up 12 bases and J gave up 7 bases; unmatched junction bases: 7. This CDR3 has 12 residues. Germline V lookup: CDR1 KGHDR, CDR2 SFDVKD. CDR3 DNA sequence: TGTGCCTCCCAGGGGGACGGCGGGGAGCTGTTTTTT. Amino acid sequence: CASQGDGGELFF.

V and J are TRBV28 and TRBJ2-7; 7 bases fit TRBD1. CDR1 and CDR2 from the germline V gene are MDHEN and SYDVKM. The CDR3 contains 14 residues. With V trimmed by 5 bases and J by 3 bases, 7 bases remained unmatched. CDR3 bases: TGTGCCAGCAGTCAACCGGGACAGAGCTACGAGCAGTACGTC. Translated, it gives CASSQPGQSYEQYV.

The CDR3: CASSLDRGDYGYTF. CDR3 nucleotides: TGCGCCAGCAGCTTGGACAGGGGGGACTATGGCTACACCTTC. This chain connects TRBV5-1 to TRBJ1-2; TRBD1 aligns across 8 bases. The CDR3 is 14 amino acids. Trimming at V came to 0 bases and at J to 3 bases, leaving 1 base not matched to a gene. CDR1 and CDR2 from the germline V gene are SGHRS and YFSETQ.

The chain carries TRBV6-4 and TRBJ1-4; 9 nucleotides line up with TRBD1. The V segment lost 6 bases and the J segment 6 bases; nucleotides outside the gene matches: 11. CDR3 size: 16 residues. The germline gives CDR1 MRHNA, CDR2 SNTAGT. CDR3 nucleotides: TGTGCCAGCAGGAGGGGGACAGGGAAGCCTTATGAAAAACTGTTTTTT. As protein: CASRRGTGKPYEKLFF.